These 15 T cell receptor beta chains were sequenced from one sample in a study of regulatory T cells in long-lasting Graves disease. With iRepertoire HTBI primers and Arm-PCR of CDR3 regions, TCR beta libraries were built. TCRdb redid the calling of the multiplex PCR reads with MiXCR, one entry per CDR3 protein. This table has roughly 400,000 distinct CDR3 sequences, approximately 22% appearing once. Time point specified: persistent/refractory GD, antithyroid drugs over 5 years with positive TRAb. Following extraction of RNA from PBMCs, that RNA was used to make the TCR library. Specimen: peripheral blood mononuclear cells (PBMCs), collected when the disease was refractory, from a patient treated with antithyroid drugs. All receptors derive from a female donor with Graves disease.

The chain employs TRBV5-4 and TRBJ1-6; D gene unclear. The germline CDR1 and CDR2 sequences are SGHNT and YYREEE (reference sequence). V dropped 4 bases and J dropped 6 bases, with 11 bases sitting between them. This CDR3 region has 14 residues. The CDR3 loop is CASSPESLNSPLHF. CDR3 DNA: TGTGCCAGCAGCCCTGAGAGCCTTAATTCACCCCTCCACTTT. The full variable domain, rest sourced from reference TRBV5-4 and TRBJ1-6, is ETGVTQSPTHLIKTRGQQVTLRCSSQSGHNTVSWYQQALGQGPQFIFQYYREEENGRGNFPPRFSGLQFPNYSSELNVNALELDDSALYLCASSPESLNSPLHFGNGTRLTVT.

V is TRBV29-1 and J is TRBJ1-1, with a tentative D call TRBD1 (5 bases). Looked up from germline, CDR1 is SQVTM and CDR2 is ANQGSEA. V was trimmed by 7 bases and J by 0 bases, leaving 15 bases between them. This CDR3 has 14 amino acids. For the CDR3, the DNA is TGCAGCGCTGGGGGAACCAAACTGAACACTGAAGCTTTCTTT. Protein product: CSAGGTKLNTEAFF.

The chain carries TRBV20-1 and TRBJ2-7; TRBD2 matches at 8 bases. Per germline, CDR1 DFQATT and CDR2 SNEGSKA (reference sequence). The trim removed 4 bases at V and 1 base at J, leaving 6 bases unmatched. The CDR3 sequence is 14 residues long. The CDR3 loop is CSAKTSGPSYEQYF. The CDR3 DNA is TGCAGTGCTAAAACTAGCGGACCATCCTACGAGCAGTACTTC.

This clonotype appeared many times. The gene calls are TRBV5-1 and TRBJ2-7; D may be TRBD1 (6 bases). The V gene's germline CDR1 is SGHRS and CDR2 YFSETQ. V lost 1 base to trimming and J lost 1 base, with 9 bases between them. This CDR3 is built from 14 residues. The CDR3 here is CASSLNQGSYEQYF. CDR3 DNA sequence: TGCGCCAGCAGCTTGAATCAGGGGTCCTACGAGCAGTACTTC.

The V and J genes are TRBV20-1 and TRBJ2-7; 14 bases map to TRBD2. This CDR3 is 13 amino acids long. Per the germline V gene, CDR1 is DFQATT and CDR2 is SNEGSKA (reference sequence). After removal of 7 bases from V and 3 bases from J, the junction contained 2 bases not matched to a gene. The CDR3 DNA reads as TGCAGTGGACTAGCGGGGGGGGACTACGAGCAGTACTTC. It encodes CSGLAGGDYEQYF.

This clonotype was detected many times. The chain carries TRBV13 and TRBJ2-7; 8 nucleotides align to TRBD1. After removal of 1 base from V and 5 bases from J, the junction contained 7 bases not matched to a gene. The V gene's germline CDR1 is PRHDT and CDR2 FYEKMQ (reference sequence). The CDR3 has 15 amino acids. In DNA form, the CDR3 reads TGTGCCAGCAGCTTAGCCGCGGCCAGGGGGCACGAGCAGTACTTC. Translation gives CASSLAAARGHEQYF.

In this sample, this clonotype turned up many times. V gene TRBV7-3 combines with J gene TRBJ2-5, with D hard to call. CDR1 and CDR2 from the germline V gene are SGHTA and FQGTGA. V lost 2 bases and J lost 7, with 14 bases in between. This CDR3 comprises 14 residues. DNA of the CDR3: TGTGCCAGCAGCTTAGGGTCAGGAGAACGGACCCAGTACTTC. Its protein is CASSLGSGERTQYF.

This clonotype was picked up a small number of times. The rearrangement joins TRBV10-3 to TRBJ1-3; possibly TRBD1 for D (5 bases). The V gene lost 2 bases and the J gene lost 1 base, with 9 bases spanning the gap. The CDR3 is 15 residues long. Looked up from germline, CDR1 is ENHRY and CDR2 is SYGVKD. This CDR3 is CAISEDRTSGNTIYF. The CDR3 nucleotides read TGTGCCATCAGTGAGGACAGAACGTCTGGAAACACCATATATTTT.

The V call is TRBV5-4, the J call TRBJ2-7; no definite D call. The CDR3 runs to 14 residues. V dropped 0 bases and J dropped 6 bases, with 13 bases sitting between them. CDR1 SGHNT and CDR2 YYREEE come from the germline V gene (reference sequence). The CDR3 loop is CASSLVGPKVEQYF. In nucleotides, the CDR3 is TGTGCCAGCAGCTTGGTGGGTCCGAAGGTCGAGCAGTACTTC.

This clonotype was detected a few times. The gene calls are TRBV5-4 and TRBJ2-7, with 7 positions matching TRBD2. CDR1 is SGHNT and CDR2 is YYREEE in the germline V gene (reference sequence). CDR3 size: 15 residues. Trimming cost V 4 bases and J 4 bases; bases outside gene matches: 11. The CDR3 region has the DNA TGTGCCAGCAGCCCCAGGGCGGGAGAGTGGTACGAGCAGTACTTC. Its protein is CASSPRAGEWYEQYF.

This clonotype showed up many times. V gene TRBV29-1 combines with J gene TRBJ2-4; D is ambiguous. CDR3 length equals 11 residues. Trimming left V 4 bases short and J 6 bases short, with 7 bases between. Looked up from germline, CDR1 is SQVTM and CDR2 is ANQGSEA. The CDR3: CSVVYGNIQYF. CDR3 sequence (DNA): TGCAGCGTTGTGTACGGAAACATTCAGTACTTC.

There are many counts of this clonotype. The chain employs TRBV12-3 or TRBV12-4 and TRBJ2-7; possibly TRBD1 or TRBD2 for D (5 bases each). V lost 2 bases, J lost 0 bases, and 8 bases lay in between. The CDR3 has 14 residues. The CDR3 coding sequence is TGTGCCAGCAGTTTATGGGGGAGCTCCTACGAGCAGTACTTC. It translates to CASSLWGSSYEQYF.

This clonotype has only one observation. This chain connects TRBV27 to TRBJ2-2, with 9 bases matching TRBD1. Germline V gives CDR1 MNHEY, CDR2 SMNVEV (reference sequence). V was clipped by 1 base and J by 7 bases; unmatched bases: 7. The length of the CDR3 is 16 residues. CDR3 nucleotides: TGTGCCAGCAGTTTATTCGGGACAGGGTCAGGCGGGGAGCTGTTTTTT. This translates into CASSLFGTGSGGELFF.

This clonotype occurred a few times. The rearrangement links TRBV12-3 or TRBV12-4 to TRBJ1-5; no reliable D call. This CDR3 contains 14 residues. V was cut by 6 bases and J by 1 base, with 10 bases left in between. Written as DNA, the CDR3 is TGTGCCAGCAGATTAAAAGGGAGCAATCAGCCCCAGCATTTT. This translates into CASRLKGSNQPQHF.

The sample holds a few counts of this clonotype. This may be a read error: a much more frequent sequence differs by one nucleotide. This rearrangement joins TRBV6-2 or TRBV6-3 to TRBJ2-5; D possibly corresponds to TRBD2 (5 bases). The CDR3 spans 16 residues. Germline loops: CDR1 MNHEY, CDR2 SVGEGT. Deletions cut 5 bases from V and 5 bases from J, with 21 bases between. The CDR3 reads CASSASSGPRRETQYF. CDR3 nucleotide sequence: TGTGCCAGCAGTGCGTCGTCGGGTCCAAGGAGGGAGACCCAGTACTTC.